Listed here are 22 T cell receptor beta chains from one sample, sequenced in a study of read filtering for tumor transcriptome and immune sequencing. The library was built from roughly 400 ng RNA with molecular barcoded adaptors for alpha/delta and beta/gamma chains. MiXCR, run by TCRdb on the reads, gives a single entry per CDR3 protein. The table records 45,000 to 55,000 distinct CDR3 sequences, approximately 19% of them present only once. The sequencing input was a population of CD138-negative cells sorted from bone marrow. All receptors derive from a donor at least 40 years old with multiple myeloma.

This clonotype was seen at least ten times. The chain has TRBV29-1 and TRBJ2-1; 10 bases are shared with TRBD2. CDR1 SQVTM and CDR2 ANQGSEA come from the germline V gene. V was pared by 5 bases and J by 9 bases, with 7 bases of the junction left unmatched. This CDR3 has 13 residues. In nucleotides, the CDR3 is TGCAGCGTTCCCCCCAGCGGGAGGGGTGAGCAGTTCTTC. Translation gives CSVPPSGRGEQFF.

This clonotype was counted only a few times. One base away lies a much larger clone, so this may be a sequencing read error. Likely a read error: the CDR3 ends without its conserved phenylalanine or tryptophan. The chain uses TRBV12-3 or TRBV12-4 and TRBJ1-5, with a weak D call TRBD1 (5 bases). This CDR3 comprises 15 residues. V gave up 2 bases and J gave up 2 bases, with 10 bases separating them. The CDR3 sequence: CASSLRGGGNQPQHL. CDR3 in DNA: TGTGCCAGCAGTTTAAGGGGCGGCGGCAATCAGCCCCAGCATCTT.

This clonotype came up many times. The chain joins TRBV12-3 or TRBV12-4 to TRBJ2-7, with D perhaps TRBD2 (6 bases). The CDR3 length is 16 residues. Trimming left V 6 bases short and J 2 bases short, with 20 bases between. CDR3 DNA sequence: TGTGCCAGCAGCCCGGTCGGAGGCGGGACGACCTACGAGCAGTACTTC. Its translation is CASSPVGGGTTYEQYF.

This clonotype was found many times. The chain carries TRBV9 and TRBJ1-1, with D hard to call. This CDR3 spans 14 amino acids. The germline gives CDR1 SGDLS, CDR2 YYNGEE. Trimming cost V 4 bases and J 4 bases, with 14 bases left between them. The CDR3, as DNA: TGTGCCAGCAGCCCTGCGGGTGGGCGCACTGAAGCTTTCTTT. Encoded protein: CASSPAGGRTEAFF.

This clonotype was recorded many times. The chain has TRBV15 and TRBJ2-1; D is unresolved. This CDR3 comprises 15 residues. CDR1 is LNHNV and CDR2 is YYDKDF in the germline V gene (reference sequence). The V end lost 0 bases, the J end lost 3 bases, and 9 bases lay between the germline ends. CDR3 sequence (DNA): TGTGCCACCAGCAGAGATGCTGAAAGCTACAATGAGCAGTTCTTC. Protein sequence: CATSRDAESYNEQFF.

This clonotype appeared many times. In DNA form, the CDR3 reads TGCAGTGCTAGAGATCCTGGCAGGGCCAACTACGAGCAGTACTTC. This sequence encodes CSARDPGRANYEQYF. V usage is TRBV20-1 and J usage is TRBJ2-7; TRBD1 is a possible D gene (5 bases). Germline CDR1 is DFQATT and CDR2 is SNEGSKA (reference sequence). The CDR3 loop spans 15 amino acids. The V end lost 0 bases, the J end lost 3 bases, and 15 bases lay between the germline ends.

The sample holds a few counts of this clonotype. The rearrangement joins TRBV30 to TRBJ2-5; possibly TRBD1 or TRBD2 for D (5 bases each). CDR3 length: 12 residues. Trimming removed 3 bases at V and 6 bases at J, with 11 bases between. CDR1 is GTSNPN and CDR2 is SVGIG in the germline V gene (reference sequence). The CDR3 here is CAWSGTIKTQYF. In nucleotides, the CDR3 is TGTGCCTGGAGCGGGACGATAAAGACCCAGTACTTC.

As concerns this clonotype: Since no conserved phenylalanine or tryptophan closes the CDR3, a read error is the likely cause. This chain joins TRBV24-1 and TRBJ2-1, with 7 positions matching TRBD2. The CDR3 contains 16 residues. V lost 1 base and J lost 2; bases outside the gene matches: 4. CDR1 and CDR2 (germline): KGHDR, SFDVKD. The CDR3 nucleotides read TGTGCCACCAGTGATTTTGTAGCGGGCGCCTACAATGAGCAGTTCTTG. Translation: CATSDFVAGAYNEQFL.

The chain joins TRBV29-1 to TRBJ1-5; D uncertain. The CDR3 extends over 12 amino acids. Germline V gene sequence: CDR1 SQVTM, CDR2 ANQGSEA. V dropped 5 bases and J dropped 0 bases, with 5 bases sitting between them. The CDR3 nucleotides are TGCAGCGTTAGAGGTAGCAATCAGCCCCAGCATTTT. As protein: CSVRGSNQPQHF.

This clonotype was seen at least ten times. The chain combines TRBV12-3 or TRBV12-4 with TRBJ2-7, with a possible D match to TRBD1 (5 bases). The CDR3 is 13 amino acids. V shed 4 bases and J shed 6 bases, with 13 bases lying between them. CDR3 protein: CASSSQTASEQYF. CDR3 coding DNA: TGTGCCAGCAGTTCCCAGACAGCTAGCGAGCAGTACTTC.

This clonotype was recorded at least ten times. The rearrangement uses TRBV5-4 and TRBJ2-5; 8 positions agree with TRBD2. This CDR3 region has 15 residues. The trim removed 2 bases at V and 4 bases at J, leaving 7 bases unmatched. The germline V gene encodes CDR1 SGHNT and CDR2 YYREEE (reference sequence). CDR3 in DNA: TGTGCCAGCAGCTTATCGGGAGGGGGGTTAGAGACCCAGTACTTC. Translation: CASSLSGGGLETQYF.

This clonotype was picked up many times. The chain combines TRBV3-1 with TRBJ2-1; the D gene could be TRBD1 or TRBD2 (6 bases each). The V end lost 6 bases, the J end lost 4 bases, and 16 bases lay between the germline ends. This CDR3 has 15 residues. Germline lookup yields CDR1 LGHDT and CDR2 YNNKEL (reference sequence). Here the CDR3 reads CASSPERGPYNEQFF. In DNA, the CDR3 is TGTGCCAGCAGTCCCGAACGGGGGCCATACAATGAGCAGTTCTTC.

As regards this clonotype: A far larger clone is just one base off, so this is likely a read error. The genes are TRBV11-2 and TRBJ1-1; D is unresolved. This CDR3 is built from 14 residues. From germline, CDR1 is SGHAT and CDR2 FQNNGV. The CDR3 region is CASSPRTANAEAFF. The CDR3 DNA reads TGTGCCAGCAGCCCCAGGACGGCGAACGCTGAAGCTTTCTTT.

A remark on this clonotype: The missing conserved phenylalanine or tryptophan at the end of this CDR3 makes a read error likely. The CDR3 region has the DNA TGTGCCACCAGTGTCCAGAACACAGATACGCAGTATTCT. It is translated as CATSVQNTDTQYS. The chain joins TRBV24-1 to TRBJ2-3; D is uncertain. V was clipped by 5 bases and J by 2 bases, with 7 bases between them. This CDR3 contains 13 residues. Per the germline V gene, CDR1 is KGHDR and CDR2 is SFDVKD.

As to this clonotype: This sequence may be a read error, since a much larger clone differs from it by one base. CDR3 amino acids: CASSSQRAVADTQYF. CDR3 coding DNA: TGTGCCAGCAGCTCACAGCGGGCGGTTGCAGATACGCAGTATTTT. V gene TRBV11-2 combines with J gene TRBJ2-3; tentatively, D is TRBD2 (6 bases). The germline V gene encodes CDR1 SGHAT and CDR2 FQNNGV. Trimming removed 4 bases from V and 4 bases from J, with 15 bases in between. The CDR3 totals 15 residues.

At least ten counts were recorded for this clonotype. V gene TRBV6-2 or TRBV6-3 combines with J gene TRBJ1-1, with no clear D. Germline V CDR1 and CDR2: MNHEY, SVGEGT. The CDR3 has 13 amino acids. V was cut by 2 bases and J by 6 bases, with 10 bases left in between. CDR3 DNA: TGTGCCAGCAGTTACAGGGTTATGGCTGAAGCTTTCTTT. Encoded protein: CASSYRVMAEAFF.

This clonotype is medium-sized within its sample. This chain joins TRBV28 and TRBJ2-1, with no clear D. Germline V gene data show CDR1 as MDHEN and CDR2 as SYDVKM. V was shortened by 1 base and J by 9 bases, with 4 bases between the two germline ends. This CDR3 has 11 amino acids. DNA for the CDR3: TGTGCCAGCAGTTTATCGGCTGAGCAGTTCTTC. This gives the protein CASSLSAEQFF.

This clonotype was seen repeatedly, ten times or more. The genes are TRBV6-6 and TRBJ2-3, with a weak D call TRBD2 (6 bases). Germline CDR1 is MNHNY and CDR2 is SVGAGI (reference sequence). The CDR3 consists of 15 residues. Trimming removed 0 bases from V and 3 bases from J, with 10 bases in between. DNA for the CDR3: TGTGCCAGCAGTTACTCGGGGGGACGGACAGATACGCAGTATTTT. It yields the protein CASSYSGGRTDTQYF.

This clonotype has ten or more counts. V gene TRBV6-4 combines with J gene TRBJ2-3, with D hard to call. The CDR3 is made up of 13 amino acids. Germline loops: CDR1 MRHNA, CDR2 SNTAGT. Between the trimmed V and J ends, which lost 7 bases and 1 base, there was a span of 9 bases. As DNA, the CDR3 is TGTGCCAGCATTCCCGATGGCACAGATACGCAGTATTTT. Its translation: CASIPDGTDTQYF.

This clonotype was counted a single time. One end of the junction fails to match germline, which may point to a read error. The chain has TRBV2 and TRBJ2-7; maybe TRBD1 (5 bases). From germline, CDR1 is SNHLY and CDR2 FYNNEI. The CDR3 covers 13 residues. As DNA, the CDR3 is TGCGCCAGCAGTGAAATGGCAAGGGGCGAGCAGTACTTC. Amino acids: CASSEMARGEQYF.

The sample holds many counts of this clonotype. V is TRBV2 and J is TRBJ1-1, with D uncertain. Germline V gene sequence: CDR1 SNHLY, CDR2 FYNNEI. The CDR3 extends over 14 amino acids. Trimming cost V 6 bases and J 1 base, with 12 bases left between them. The CDR3 sequence: CASRARVGNTEAFF. CDR3 bases: TGTGCCAGCAGGGCCCGAGTCGGGAACACTGAAGCTTTCTTT.

A note on this clonotype: Since a much larger clone is just one base distant, this may be a read error. The chain combines TRBV12-3 or TRBV12-4 with TRBJ1-4, with 7 bases fitting TRBD1. Trimming at V came to 6 bases and at J to 10 bases, leaving 5 bases not matched to a gene. The CDR3 covers 12 residues. The CDR3: CASSDRVPKLFF. The CDR3 region has the DNA TGTGCCAGCAGCGACAGGGTGCCAAAACTGTTTTTT.